The rows below give T cell receptor beta chains drawn from one sample of a study of T cells after yellow fever vaccination. TCRdb ran MiXCR on the 5' RACE reads and lists one entry per CDR3 protein. The sample carries some 350,000 distinct CDR3 sequences, under 14% recorded once. The sequences come from PBMCs, collected on the day of the first yellow fever vaccination. All receptors derive from a man between 18 and 29 years old who received the YFV17D yellow fever vaccine. The CDR3 runs from the conserved cysteine through the conserved F or W. Each record gives: D gene, V gene, clone size, J gene, CDR3 DNA, CDR3 protein. D genes are given only for firm matches. Rows give clone size only sometimes, using once, few, many, or a class for an expanded clone.

.	TRBV7-9	.	TRBJ2-5	TGTGCCAGCGAACGATGGGACGTTGGGGAGACCCAGTACTTC	CASERWDVGETQYF
.	TRBV9	.	TRBJ2-1	TGTGCCAGCAGCGAGAAGGCTGGGGCATTGCCCAAGTACAATGAGCAGTTCTTC	CASSEKAGALPKYNEQFF
.	TRBV20-1	few	TRBJ1-1	TGCAGTGCTATGTACCCCAGTCCTGAAGCTTTCTTT	CSAMYPSPEAFF
.	TRBV12-3/TRBV12-4	.	TRBJ2-2	TGTGCCAGCAGCAGTCGCTCCCCTTCCGGGGAGCTGTTTTTT	CASSSRSPSGELFF
.	TRBV5-1	few	TRBJ2-3	TGCGCCAGCAGCTTCCGGTTACGCACAGATACGCAGTATTTT	CASSFRLRTDTQYF
.	TRBV20-1	.	TRBJ1-2	TGCAGTGCTCCTCGGGACGTAGGCTACACCTTC	CSAPRDVGYTF
.	TRBV4-3	few	TRBJ1-5	TGCGCCAGCAGCCAAGTGCACGACAATCAGCCCCAGCATTTT	CASSQVHDNQPQHF
.	TRBV11-2	few	TRBJ2-1	TGTGCCAGCAGCCCTGAGAACTCCTTTGGGAATGAGCAGTTCTTC	CASSPENSFGNEQFF
.	TRBV2	few	TRBJ1-5	TGTGCCAGCAGCGTACGGGGCCGGTCGGGGAATCAGCCCCAGCATTTT	CASSVRGRSGNQPQHF
.	TRBV12-3/TRBV12-4	few	TRBJ2-5	TGTGCCAGCAGTTGGGCTAGCTCATCCTCCCCCTTTGAGACCCAGTACTTC	CASSWASSSSPFETQYF
.	TRBV29-1	.	TRBJ2-7	TGCAGCGTGGAAACTGGGAGGCCTTCCGCCGAGCAGTACTTC	CSVETGRPSAEQYF
.	TRBV7-9	few	TRBJ1-1	TGTGCCAGCAGACCCCGGGGACAGAACACTGAAGCTTTCTTT	CASRPRGQNTEAFF
.	TRBV2	.	TRBJ1-1	TGTGCCAGCAAACCCCGACTGGTTGGGACTGAAGCTTTCTTT	CASKPRLVGTEAFF
.	TRBV30	few	TRBJ1-1	TGTGCCTGGGGCGCCCGGGGCACTGAAGCTTTCTTT	CAWGARGTEAFF
.	TRBV5-5	many	TRBJ2-1	TGTGCCAGCTCCGCTGACACAACTTCTTACAATGAGCAGTTCTTC	CASSADTTSYNEQFF
TRBD2	TRBV5-4	many	TRBJ2-3	TGTGCCAGCAGACCGCCGACTAGCGGGGGGGCCGCAGATACGCAGTATTTT	CASRPPTSGGAADTQYF
TRBD1	TRBV4-3	.	TRBJ1-2	TGCGCCAGCAGCCAAGAATCGCAGGGGGCATATGGCTACACCTTC	CASSQESQGAYGYTF
.	TRBV12-3/TRBV12-4	.	TRBJ1-1	TGTGCCAGCAGTTCCTCGGACACCAACACTGAAGCTTTCTTT	CASSSSDTNTEAFF
.	TRBV29-1	few	TRBJ2-3	TGCAGCGTGGCGAGGGGGAATACGCAGTATTTT	CSVARGNTQYF
.	TRBV19	.	TRBJ2-5	TGTGCCAGTAGTATAGTCGGACCCCTAGAGACCCAGTACTTC	CASSIVGPLETQYF
.	TRBV29-1	.	TRBJ2-1	TGCAGCGTTCCAGGCCATCTTGAGAATGAGCAGTTCTTC	CSVPGHLENEQFF
.	TRBV4-3	.	TRBJ2-3	TGCGCCAGCAGCCACCGCGGGGCAGATACGCAGTATTTT	CASSHRGADTQYF
.	TRBV13	few	TRBJ2-1	TGTGCCAGCAGCTTAATAAGGGGGGGGGCCGCCTACAATGAGCAGTTCTTC	CASSLIRGGAAYNEQFF
.	TRBV12-3/TRBV12-4	.	TRBJ1-1	TGTGCCAGCAGTAAAGCGAGGGACACTGAAGCTTTCTTT	CASSKARDTEAFF
.	TRBV27	few	TRBJ2-7	TGTGCCAGCAGTTTCCTCCGGGCCACGGGACCCTACGAGCAGTACTTC	CASSFLRATGPYEQYF
.	TRBV19	once	TRBJ2-1	TGTGCCAGTAGTATGGAGAGAAGCTCCTACAATGAGCAGTTCTTC	CASSMERSSYNEQFF
.	TRBV20-1	.	TRBJ1-2	TGCAGTGCATCAGGGGACGCTAACTATGGCTACACCTTC	CSASGDANYGYTF
.	TRBV7-6	.	TRBJ2-3	TGTGCCAGCAGCTTATTGGGGCAGAACACAGATACGCAGTATTTT	CASSLLGQNTDTQYF